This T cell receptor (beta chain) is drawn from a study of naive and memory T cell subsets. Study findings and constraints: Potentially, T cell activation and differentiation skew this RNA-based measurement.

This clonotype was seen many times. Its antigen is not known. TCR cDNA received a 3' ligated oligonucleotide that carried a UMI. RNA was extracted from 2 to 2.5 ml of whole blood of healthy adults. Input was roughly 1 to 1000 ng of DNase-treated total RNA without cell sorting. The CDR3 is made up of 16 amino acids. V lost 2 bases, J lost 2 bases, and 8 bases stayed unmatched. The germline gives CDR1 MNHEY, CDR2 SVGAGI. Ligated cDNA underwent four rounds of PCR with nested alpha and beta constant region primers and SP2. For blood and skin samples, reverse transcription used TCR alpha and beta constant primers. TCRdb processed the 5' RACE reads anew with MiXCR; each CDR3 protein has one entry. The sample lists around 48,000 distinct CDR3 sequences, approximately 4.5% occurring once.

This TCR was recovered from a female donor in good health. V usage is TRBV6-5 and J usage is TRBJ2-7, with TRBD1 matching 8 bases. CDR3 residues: CASSYLDPGGAYEQYF. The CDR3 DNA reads TGTGCCAGCAGTTACCTGGATCCAGGGGGCGCCTACGAGCAGTACTTC.